This TCR beta chain stems from a study of blood T cell repertoires in COVID-19. As for the study in general: Samples of COVID-19 (acute and convalescent) were obtained from the United States, Italy and Spain. T cells, B-cell-depleted T cells, or PBMCs supplied cDNA or gDNA.

CDR1 is SEHNR and CDR2 is FQNEAQ in the germline V gene (reference sequence). V gave up 5 bases and J gave up 0 bases; unmatched junction bases: 12. The CDR3 is 17 residues long. This clone came up a few times. Authors' processing steps: For nucleated cells, counts were estimated from reference gene primer amplification. Some clones are missing from TCRdb's copy, which holds only in-frame ones; the method was immunoSEQ multiplex PCR. V and J calls and clone size are copied from that table; D and trimming were computed from the DNA. The table lists some 120,000 clones, approximately 84% of them singletons, with approximately 7.6% in the top ten.

The rearrangement joins TRBV7-9 to TRBJ2-5; 7 bases are a match to TRBD2. This TCR was sampled from a man between 65 and 85 years old with active or convalescent COVID-19. The material sequenced was peripheral blood. The CDR3 sequence: CASSKRGLAANQETQYF. CDR3 coding DNA: TGTGCCAGCAGCAAGAGGGGCCTAGCGGCCAACCAAGAGACCCAGTACTTC.